The clone carrying this TCR beta chain was recorded at least ten times. What it binds is unknown. This record comes from a study of T-cell reconstitution after alpha-beta-depleted transplantation in children. Findings and caveats of the study: A year had passed since transplant, and T-cell counts and diversity by then came mostly from newly produced T cells.

The CDR3 is 14 amino acids. Germline CDR1 and CDR2: SQVTM and ANQGSEA. Losses at the gene ends were 6 bases for V and 0 bases for J; bases not matched to a gene: 3. As it was prepared, the TCRbeta library received unique molecular identifiers. Each CDR3 protein gets one entry after TCRdb re-called the PCR reads with MiXCR. The sample holds around 580,000 distinct CDR3 sequences, roughly 24% seen once. The TCR was taken from a boy less than two years old who had a stem cell transplant for acute myeloid leukemia, so the T cells may come from the graft donor. Sequences were derived from PBMCs, mostly from graft donor cells, sampled 360 days after TCRalphabeta/CD19-depleted stem cell transplant. The chain couples TRBV29-1 to TRBJ2-7; the match to TRBD2 covers 12 bases. In DNA form, the CDR3 reads TGCAGCGTCCAACTAGCGGGGGGCTCCTACGAGCAGTACTTC. This translates into CSVQLAGGSYEQYF.